Below, 19 T cell receptor beta chains from the same sample are listed, as sequenced in a study of T-cell reconstitution after alpha-beta-depleted transplantation in children. Preparing the TCRbeta library involved the use of unique molecular identifiers. Each CDR3 protein is one row after TCRdb ran MiXCR on the PCR reads. The data hold some 200,000 distinct CDR3 sequences, with 9.5% to 13% observed a single time. The specimen was PBMCs, collected before TCRalphabeta/CD19-depleted stem cell transplant. All receptors come from a child less than two years old with acute myeloid leukemia, due to receive a stem cell transplant.

In this sample, this clonotype turned up many times. V is TRBV24-1 and J is TRBJ1-1; tentative D call: TRBD1 (5 bases). The CDR3 extends over 15 amino acids. Germline V gene data show CDR1 as KGHDR and CDR2 as SFDVKD. V was pared by 3 bases and J by 4 bases, with 14 bases between. The CDR3 DNA is TGTGCCACCAGTGATCCCAAATCTGGGGGCACTGAAGCTTTCTTT. Translated, it gives CATSDPKSGGTEAFF.

Many counts were recorded for this clonotype. The chain couples TRBV11-2 to TRBJ1-3, with a weak D call TRBD1 (6 bases). Trimming took 1 base from V and 0 from J, leaving 13 bases between them. This CDR3 contains 17 residues. The V gene's germline CDR1 is SGHAT and CDR2 FQNNGV. The DNA of the CDR3 is TGTGCCAGCAGCTTAGTCGGGACACGAAGCTCTGGAAACACCATATATTTT. It specifies CASSLVGTRSSGNTIYF.

There are many counts of this clonotype. The gene calls are TRBV7-9 and TRBJ2-1, with 9 bases aligning to TRBD2. V lost 5 bases, J lost 10 bases, and 15 bases stayed unmatched. Germline loops: CDR1 SEHNR, CDR2 FQNEAQ (reference sequence). This CDR3 has 16 residues. For the CDR3, the DNA is TGTGCCAGCAGCCCAGCAGAAGCGGGAGGTTTGAGAGAGCAGTTCTTC. Amino acid sequence: CASSPAEAGGLREQFF.

This clonotype showed up many times. This chain links TRBV18 with TRBJ1-2; tentative D call: TRBD1 (5 bases). V dropped 6 bases and J dropped 4 bases, with 15 bases sitting between them. The CDR3 has 14 amino acids. CDR1 and CDR2 (germline): KGHSH, LQKENI. In DNA, the CDR3 is TGTGCCAGCTCGCGGGACCCTCTAGGCTATGGCTACACCTTC. As protein: CASSRDPLGYGYTF.

The sample holds many counts of this clonotype. The V gene is TRBV5-1, the J gene TRBJ1-1; D call uncertain. The germline CDR1 and CDR2 sequences are SGHRS and YFSETQ. This CDR3 comprises 14 residues. Trimming shortened V by 0 bases and J by 3 bases, and 9 bases separated the two germline ends. The CDR3 loop reads CASSLGVGYTEAFF. The CDR3 nucleotides read TGCGCCAGCAGCTTGGGGGTAGGGTACACTGAAGCTTTCTTT.

This clonotype occurred many times. This chain uses TRBV7-2 with TRBJ2-5, with D perhaps TRBD2 (6 bases). V was pared by 8 bases and J by 0 bases, with 16 bases between. This CDR3 is built from 15 residues. CDR1 and CDR2 (germline): SGHTA, FQGNSA. As DNA, the CDR3 is TGTGCCAGCTCCGGTTGGGCGGGATACCAAGAGACCCAGTACTTC. Translated, it gives CASSGWAGYQETQYF.

This clonotype showed up many times. V gene TRBV10-3 combines with J gene TRBJ1-2; a possible D gene is TRBD1 (5 bases). Looked up from germline, CDR1 is ENHRY and CDR2 is SYGVKD. The CDR3 runs 11 residues. V lost 10 bases, J lost 7 bases, and 13 bases lay in between. In nucleotides, the CDR3 is TGTGCCACATACAGGACTGGTGGCTACACCTTC. This gives the protein CATYRTGGYTF.

As for this clonotype: It may be a read error: a sequence one base away is much more abundant. The chain carries TRBV28 and TRBJ1-2; 7 bases are shared with TRBD1. The CDR3 has 14 amino acids. Germline values: CDR1 MDHEN, CDR2 SYDVKM. Trimming at V came to 6 bases and at J to 3 bases, leaving 7 bases not matched to a gene. The CDR3 reads CASRRQGRDYGYTF. The CDR3 DNA reads TGTGCCAGCAGGAGACAGGGAAGGGACTATGGCTACACCTTC.

This clonotype showed up many times. The V call is TRBV5-1, the J call TRBJ2-1; 9 bases are shared with TRBD2. CDR3 size: 13 residues. CDR1 and CDR2 (germline): SGHRS, YFSETQ. V shed 6 bases and J 9 bases; nucleotides not matched to a gene: 7. CDR3 loop: CASKQREVAEQFF. CDR3 in DNA: TGCGCCAGCAAACAGCGGGAGGTGGCTGAGCAGTTCTTC.

On this clonotype itself: At one of its ends the junction is not consistent with the germline gene, which may arise from a read error. The chain employs TRBV5-1 and TRBJ2-3, with TRBD1 as a possible D gene (6 bases). Germline V gives CDR1 SGHRS, CDR2 YFSETQ. This CDR3 spans 15 amino acids. This CDR3 reads CAISLIPAGEDTQYF. CDR3 in DNA: TGCGCCATCAGCTTGATCCCGGCAGGGGAAGATACGCAGTATTTT.

This clonotype was counted ten times or more. The chain is built from TRBV20-1 and TRBJ1-1, with D uncertain. The CDR3 is 11 amino acids. Germline values: CDR1 DFQATT, CDR2 SNEGSKA (reference sequence). Trimming took 5 bases from V and 4 from J, leaving 8 bases between them. CDR3 residues: CSAVHSTEAFF. The CDR3 DNA follows: TGCAGTGCTGTACATAGCACTGAAGCTTTCTTT.

This clonotype came up a few times. The rearrangement joins TRBV12-3 or TRBV12-4 to TRBJ2-5; D is perhaps TRBD2 (6 bases). Trimming removed 5 bases at V and 2 bases at J, with 15 bases between. The CDR3 extends over 15 amino acids. This CDR3 reads CASSARLVGQETQYF. The CDR3 DNA is TGTGCCAGCAGTGCAAGACTAGTGGGGCAAGAGACCCAGTACTTC.

This clonotype was seen at least ten times. The chain couples TRBV6-5 to TRBJ1-2; 8 positions agree with TRBD1. The V gene's germline CDR1 is MNHEY and CDR2 SVGAGI. CDR3 length equals 15 residues. J was trimmed by 10 bases and V by 2 bases; bases with no gene match: 12. CDR3 region: CASSYRGTGARDYTF. For the CDR3, the DNA is TGTGCCAGCAGTTACCGTGGGACAGGCGCTCGAGACTACACCTTC.

The table lists this clonotype with many counts. The chain employs TRBV28 and TRBJ2-1, with 10 positions matching TRBD1. The CDR3 is 14 amino acids. Germline trimming cut 6 bases from V and 9 bases from J; bases unmatched to any gene: 8. Per the germline V gene, CDR1 is MDHEN and CDR2 is SYDVKM. The CDR3 loop reads CASRETGGFIEQFF. DNA of the CDR3: TGTGCCAGCAGGGAGACAGGGGGCTTTATTGAGCAGTTCTTC.

This clonotype was seen at least ten times. CDR3 sequence: CASSQGLPVNEQFF. The DNA of the CDR3 is TGTGCCAGCAGCCAGGGACTCCCAGTCAATGAGCAGTTCTTC. The J gene is TRBJ2-1, the V gene TRBV7-3; the D gene is possibly TRBD2 (6 bases). CDR1 is SGHTA and CDR2 is FQGTGA in the germline V gene. V lost 5 bases, J lost 6 bases, and 14 bases lay in between. The CDR3 loop spans 14 amino acids.

This clonotype was counted at least ten times. This chain uses TRBV20-1 with TRBJ2-3; tentatively, D is TRBD1 (5 bases). V was shortened by 6 bases and J by 5 bases, with 9 bases between the two germline ends. Germline CDR1 is DFQATT and CDR2 is SNEGSKA (reference sequence). This CDR3 has 11 residues. CDR3 nucleotides: TGCAGTGCCCCTCAGGGAGATACGCAGTATTTT. Protein: CSAPQGDTQYF.

This clonotype turned up a few times. The rearrangement uses TRBV7-2 and TRBJ2-1, with 7 bases matching TRBD2. The germline V gene has CDR1 SGHTA and CDR2 FQGNSA. This CDR3 has 18 residues. Germline trimming cut 6 bases from V and 7 bases from J; bases unmatched to any gene: 21. The CDR3 DNA reads as TGTGCCAGCAGGGTATCCCCGGGTTGGGCGGGGGTCCGGAATGAGCAGTTCTTC. Residues: CASRVSPGWAGVRNEQFF. Variable domain in full (rest from reference TRBV7-2 and TRBJ2-1): GAGVSQSPSNKVTEKGKDVELRCDPISGHTALYWYRQSLGQGLEFLIYFQGNSAPDKSGLPSDRFSAERTGGSVSTLTIQRTQQEDSAVYLCASRVSPGWAGVRNEQFFGPGTRLTVL.

The gene calls are TRBV5-1 and TRBJ2-1, with 11 bases identical to TRBD2. The CDR3 covers 17 residues. Per the germline V gene, CDR1 is SGHRS and CDR2 is YFSETQ. J gave up 9 bases and V 3 bases, and 14 bases lay outside the gene matches. Here the CDR3 reads CASSSLSGTSGRGEQFF. In nucleotides, the CDR3 is TGCGCCAGCAGCTCCCTCTCCGGGACTAGCGGAAGAGGTGAGCAGTTCTTC.

This clonotype was counted ten times or more. The chain uses TRBV27 and TRBJ1-1, with 8 positions matching TRBD1. V trimming: 2 bases; J trimming: 8 bases; junction bases outside the gene matches: 4. The V gene's germline CDR1 is MNHEY and CDR2 SMNVEV (reference sequence). This CDR3 is 13 amino acids long. This CDR3 reads CASSLIGQGEAFF. In DNA form, the CDR3 reads TGTGCCAGCAGTTTAATAGGACAGGGAGAAGCTTTCTTT.